These T cell receptor beta chains were read from a single sample in a study of OX40 agonist ivuxolimab in advanced cancers. The table came from immunoSEQ multiplex PCR; TCRdb's copy has only in-frame clones and leaves some out. This table has over 65,000 clones, roughly 92% appearing once. Sample: CD4+ or CD8+ T cells sorted from blood, taken in a trial of the OX40 agonist ivuxolimab. The receptors come from an adult with an advanced solid tumor such as melanoma, head and neck, liver or kidney cancer. The CDR3 runs from the conserved cysteine through the conserved F or W. Only part of the rows carry a size: once, few, many, or a class if the clone is expanded.

j_call clone_size v_call cdr3_aa
TRBJ1-2 - TRBV9 CASSPLTGSENYGYTF
TRBJ1-1 - TRBV4-2 CASSQAKTSPMNTEAFF
TRBJ2-3 - TRBV6-4 CASSVSGINTDTQYF
TRBJ2-1 - TRBV27 CASSAGQGNSGEQFF
TRBJ2-3 - TRBV29-1 CSVEGGPSTDTQYF
TRBJ1-6 - TRBV15 CATSRDRDSYNSPLHF
TRBJ2-1 - TRBV5-8 CASSLGLAGGNEQFF
TRBJ2-7 - TRBV11-2 CASSFGTGAYEQYF
TRBJ1-4 - TRBV2 CASSHPGGTDEKLFF
TRBJ2-5 - TRBV29-1 CSVKQETQYF
TRBJ2-1 - TRBV9 CASSPPGTGGYNEQFF
TRBJ1-1 - TRBV9 CASSGSVNTEAFF
TRBJ2-7 - TRBV9 CASSVGVTSGDYEQYF
TRBJ1-1 - TRBV27 CASSPTGSGTEAFF
TRBJ2-7 once TRBV4-3 CASSQVRDSNSYEQYF
TRBJ2-3 - TRBV7-9 CASSPSGTSQDTQYF
TRBJ1-2 - TRBV6-1 CASSEAREGQRGYTF
TRBJ2-7 - TRBV4-3 CASSQDQTATYEQYF
TRBJ1-3 - TRBV28 CASSFPSGNTIYF
TRBJ2-2 - TRBV4-3 CASSQALAGVGGTGELFF
TRBJ2-5 - TRBV5-6 CASSLADPFEETQYF
TRBJ2-1 - TRBV10-2 CASLMGANEQFF
TRBJ2-7 - TRBV30 CAWSPGQTYEQYF
TRBJ2-7 - TRBV27 CASSLGRGIYEQYF
TRBJ2-5 - TRBV19 CASRLAGETQYF